What follows describes a single T cell receptor beta chain. Antigen unknown. The sample is drawn from a study of graft-versus-host responses after intestinal transplantation. Study-wide points: Within the allografts of patients who had graft-donor T cell macrochimerism, graft-versus-host to host-versus-graft clonal ratios were high. Marrow from the recipient contained GvH clones, some of which had appeared first in ileum or blood.

Assay used: immunoSEQ multiplex PCR; TCRdb lists only in-frame clones, some missing. Of roughly 120,000 clones listed, around 90% are singletons. This CDR3 is built from 14 residues. V was pared by 5 bases and J by 1 base, with 15 bases between. The germline V gene has CDR1 SQVTM and CDR2 ANQGSEA. The gene calls are TRBV29-1 and TRBJ2-7; D is unclear. The sequence was obtained from a human donor who was the organ donor for an intestinal transplant. Here the sequenced sample was unstimulated CD4+ T cells sorted from spleen or lymph node cells, taken before transplant. The CDR3: CSVPGPPGSYEQYF. DNA for the CDR3: TGCAGCGTTCCCGGGCCGCCAGGATCCTACGAGCAGTACTTC.